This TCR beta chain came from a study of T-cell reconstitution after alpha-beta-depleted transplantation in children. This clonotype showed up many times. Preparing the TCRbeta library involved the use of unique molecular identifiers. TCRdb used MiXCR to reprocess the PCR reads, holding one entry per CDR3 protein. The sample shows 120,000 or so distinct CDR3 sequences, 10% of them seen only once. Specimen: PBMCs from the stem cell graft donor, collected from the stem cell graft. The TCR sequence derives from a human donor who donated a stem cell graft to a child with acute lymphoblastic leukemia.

The CDR3 nucleotides read TGTGCCAGCAGTACGAACAGACGAGATACGCAGTATTTT. This codes for CASSTNRRDTQYF. The chain is built from TRBV27 and TRBJ2-3; no clear D gene. V was clipped by 5 bases and J by 5 bases, with 11 bases between them. The CDR3 extends over 13 amino acids. CDR1 and CDR2 from the germline V gene are MNHEY and SMNVEV (reference sequence).